The 17 T cell receptor beta chains presented below share a single source sample, sequenced in a study of blood T cell repertoires in COVID-19. Sequenced by immunoSEQ multiplex PCR; TCRdb stores in-frame clones only, minus some. The table has fewer than 100,000 clones, more than 70% seen once. The sequencing sample was made of peripheral blood. The receptors derive from a human donor with acute or convalescent COVID-19. The donor label of this sample is uncertain.

This CDR3 reads CASSPRDRGVQPQHF. CDR3 DNA: TGTGCCAGCAGTCCGCGGGACAGGGGTGTTCAGCCCCAGCATTTT. This rearrangement joins TRBV28 to TRBJ1-5; TRBD1 matches at 10 bases. Germline lookup yields CDR1 MDHEN and CDR2 SYDVKM. V shed 5 bases, J shed 6 bases, and the junction held 7 bases outside the gene matches. The CDR3 loop spans 15 amino acids.

The V and J genes are TRBV5-4 and TRBJ1-2, with 7 positions matching TRBD1. V lost 3 bases to trimming and J lost 5 bases; unmatched junction nucleotides: 7. This CDR3 comprises 14 residues. The germline V gene has CDR1 SGHNT and CDR2 YYREEE (reference sequence). In nucleotides, the CDR3 is TGTGCCAGCAGCTCCGGTGGGACAGAGTATGGCTACACCTTC. It encodes CASSSGGTEYGYTF.

A remark on this clone: Its ends do not fully match the called genes, so a read error is possible. The rearrangement links TRBV6-6 to TRBJ2-7; 9 bases are a match to TRBD1. Germline CDR1 is MNHNY and CDR2 is SVGAGI (reference sequence). The CDR3 is 14 amino acids. The CDR3 DNA reads as TGTGCCAGCAGTGACTCCGGGACAGGGTACGAGCAGTACTTC. Residues: CASSDSGTGYEQYF.

The chain joins TRBV6-2 or TRBV6-3 to TRBJ2-4; the match to TRBD2 covers 8 bases. The CDR3 extends over 20 amino acids. Per germline, CDR1 MNHEY and CDR2 SVGEGT. V was pared by 0 bases and J by 0 bases, with 13 bases of the junction left unmatched. The CDR3 nucleotides are TGTGCCAGCAGTTACTCATCCCCGAGCGGGGGTCCCCTAGCCAAAAACATTCAGTACTTC. Amino acid sequence: CASSYSSPSGGPLAKNIQYF.

V is TRBV6-5 and J is TRBJ1-2, with 10 positions matching TRBD1. Germline V gene sequence: CDR1 MNHEY, CDR2 SVGAGI. This CDR3 has 16 amino acids. Trimming at V came to 2 bases and at J to 2 bases, leaving 5 bases not matched to a gene. The CDR3 nucleotides are TGTGCCAGCAGTTACGCCAGGACAGGGGGGAACTATGGCTACACCTTC. Translated, it gives CASSYARTGGNYGYTF.

This chain joins TRBV5-5 and TRBJ1-2; D gene ambiguous. V was clipped by 0 bases and J by 1 base, with 13 bases between them. CDR1 and CDR2 from the germline V gene are SGHKS and YYEKEE (reference sequence). The CDR3 has 16 amino acids. The CDR3 DNA reads as TGTGCCAGCAGCTTGGTACACAACCCCCTTAACTATGGCTACACCTTC. Translation: CASSLVHNPLNYGYTF.

The gene calls are TRBV7-9 and TRBJ1-4; no clear D gene. The germline CDR1 and CDR2 sequences are SEHNR and FQNEAQ (reference sequence). The CDR3 spans 12 residues. The germline V and J ends were trimmed by 2 bases and 7 bases, with 5 bases remaining between them. The CDR3 bases are TGTGCCAGCAGCTTAACTGGTGAAAAACTGTTTTTT. Residues: CASSLTGEKLFF.

The CDR3: CASSRTGTGRATNEKLFF. DNA for the CDR3: TGTGCCAGCTCAAGAACCGGGACAGGGAGGGCGACTAATGAAAAACTGTTTTTT. V and J are TRBV18 and TRBJ1-4, with 9 bases lining up with TRBD1. The trim removed 5 bases at V and 2 bases at J, leaving 12 bases unmatched. The CDR3 totals 18 residues. Germline CDR1 is KGHSH and CDR2 is LQKENI.

This clone is a singleton in its sample. The chain has TRBV11-3 and TRBJ2-5; D gene ambiguous. The CDR3 sequence is 14 residues long. The V end lost 1 base, the J end lost 1 base, and 7 bases lay between the germline ends. From germline, CDR1 is SGHNT and CDR2 YENEEA. The CDR3 region is CASSLVGFQETQYF. CDR3 DNA: TGTGCCAGCAGCTTAGTCGGGTTCCAAGAGACCCAGTACTTC.

The chain employs TRBV5-4 and TRBJ1-1; 12 positions match TRBD1. CDR1 is SGHNT and CDR2 is YYREEE in the germline V gene (reference sequence). V shed 4 bases, J shed 4 bases, and the junction held 11 bases outside the gene matches. The CDR3 has 17 amino acids. The CDR3 spells CASSLGTGGQRSTEAFF. The CDR3 DNA reads TGTGCCAGCAGCCTCGGGACAGGGGGCCAGAGGAGCACTGAAGCTTTCTTT.

The chain couples TRBV7-3 to TRBJ2-1, with TRBD2 identical over 9 bases. CDR1 and CDR2 from the germline V gene are SGHTA and FQGTGA. The CDR3 runs to 19 residues. V was clipped by 5 bases and J by 2 bases; unmatched bases: 16. As DNA, the CDR3 is TGTGCCAGCAGCCCGCGATTAGGAGCGGGGGGTACTCCCTACAATGAGCAGTTCTTC. Amino acids: CASSPRLGAGGTPYNEQFF. The full variable domain, its missing parts supplied by reference TRBV7-3 and TRBJ2-1, is GAGVSQTPSNKVTEKGKYVELRCDPISGHTALYWYRQSLGQGPEFLIYFQGTGAADDSGLPNDRFFAVRPEGSVSTLKIQRTERGDSAVYLCASSPRLGAGGTPYNEQFFGPGTRLTVL.

The V and J genes are TRBV27 and TRBJ1-3; D might be TRBD1 (6 bases). The CDR3 is 13 amino acids. V lost 5 bases and J lost 6, with 11 bases in between. Germline CDR1 and CDR2: MNHEY and SMNVEV (reference sequence). CDR3 sequence reads: CASSGTFENTIYF. The CDR3 DNA follows: TGTGCCAGCAGTGGGACATTTGAAAACACCATATATTTT.

The chain joins TRBV28 to TRBJ1-2, with D possibly TRBD1 on 6 matching bases. The CDR3 runs 15 residues. Germline V gene data show CDR1 as MDHEN and CDR2 as SYDVKM. V was trimmed by 5 bases and J by 0 bases, leaving 13 bases between them. The CDR3 spells CASSVQPGANYGYTF. CDR3 DNA: TGTGCCAGCAGTGTCCAGCCAGGGGCTAACTATGGCTACACCTTC.

About this clone itself: At one end the junction does not follow the germline gene, possibly because of a read error. The J gene is TRBJ2-5, the V gene TRBV7-7; possible D gene TRBD1, 8 bases. The germline CDR1 and CDR2 sequences are SSHAT and FNYEAQ (reference sequence). This CDR3 region has 18 residues. The chain's CDR3 is CASSLASGGQVKTETQYF. CDR3 sequence (DNA): TGTGCTAGCAGCTTAGCGTCGGGGGGACAGGTGAAAACAGAGACCCAGTACTTC.

The V gene is TRBV27, the J gene TRBJ1-1, with D tentatively TRBD1 (6 bases). The V end was cut by 4 bases, the J end by 6 bases, with 18 bases between. Germline-derived CDR1 and CDR2 are MNHEY and SMNVEV (reference sequence). The CDR3 runs to 15 residues. CDR3 sequence (DNA): TGTGCCAGCAGTTGGGATGACAGGTTTCAGGCTGAAGCTTTCTTT. This sequence encodes CASSWDDRFQAEAFF.

The V and J genes are TRBV3-1 (or the pseudogene TRBV3-2) and TRBJ1-2; unclear D gene. Looked up from germline, CDR1 is LGHDT and CDR2 is YNNKEL (reference sequence). The ends were cut back, 5 bases at V and 2 bases at J, with 9 bases in the middle. The CDR3 has 13 amino acids. DNA of the CDR3: TGTGCCAGCAGCTTACGGTCCAACTATGGCTACACCTTC. This codes for CASSLRSNYGYTF.

The genes are TRBV5-1 and TRBJ2-5, with D possibly matching TRBD2 (6 bases). The germline CDR1 and CDR2 sequences are SGHRS and YFSETQ. The V gene lost 4 bases and the J gene lost 1 base, with 11 bases spanning the gap. The CDR3 is 14 amino acids. Here the CDR3 reads CASSLGGTQETQYF. The CDR3 region has the DNA TGCGCCAGCAGCCTGGGAGGTACCCAAGAGACCCAGTACTTC.